Each of the 32 T cell receptor beta chains below was sequenced from the same sample in a study of long-term antiretroviral therapy in people with HIV. They ran version v3.0 of the immunoSEQ assay at survey level. TCRdb keeps only in-frame clones here, not all; method: immunoSEQ multiplex PCR. Of fewer than 40,000 clones in the sample, more than 75% are singletons; the top ten hold roughly 3.2%. The source material was unsorted PBMCs, sampled 1.9 years after starting antiretroviral therapy. All receptors come from a man younger than 35 with HIV.

This clone is a singleton in its sample. The V call is TRBV25-1, the J call TRBJ2-2; possible D gene TRBD1, 6 bases. This CDR3 spans 15 amino acids. Between the trimmed V and J ends, which lost 10 bases and 4 bases, there was a span of 19 bases. Germline-derived CDR1 and CDR2 are MGHDK and SYGVNS. The DNA of the CDR3 is TGTGCCAACCCAGGGGCCTCGTGGAGCACCGGGGAGCTGTTTTTT. Protein: CANPGASWSTGELFF. The complete variable domain, with remaining parts taken from reference TRBV25-1 and TRBJ2-2, reads EADIYQTPRYLVIGTGKKITLECSQTMGHDKMYWYQQDPGMELHLIHYSYGVNSTEKGDLSSESTVSRIRTEHFPLTLESARPSHTSQYLCANPGASWSTGELFFGEGSRLTVL.

The chain combines TRBV28 with TRBJ2-3, with 10 nucleotides matching TRBD2. The trim removed 8 bases at V and 2 bases at J, leaving 10 bases unmatched. The CDR3 has 16 residues. Germline V lookup: CDR1 MDHEN, CDR2 SYDVKM. CDR3: CASGNSGGPTTDTQYF. Here the CDR3 DNA reads TGTGCCAGCGGGAATAGCGGGGGGCCAACCACAGATACGCAGTATTTT.

This clone occurred once. The chain carries TRBV19 and TRBJ1-4; 7 bases line up with TRBD1. Germline V lookup: CDR1 LNHDA, CDR2 SQIVND (reference sequence). This CDR3 region has 15 residues. Germline trimming cut 5 bases from V and 4 bases from J; bases unmatched to any gene: 7. The DNA of the CDR3 is TGTGCCAGTAGTTGGGACAGTCGGATTAATGAAAAACTGTTTTTT. Translated, it gives CASSWDSRINEKLFF.

The CDR3 protein is CASSQGGSGTEAFF. Written as DNA, the CDR3 is TGTGCCAGCAGCCAAGGGGGGTCGGGCACTGAAGCTTTCTTT. The chain carries TRBV7-9 and TRBJ1-1, with D tentatively TRBD1 (6 bases). Germline-derived CDR1 and CDR2 are SEHNR and FQNEAQ (reference sequence). CDR3 size: 14 residues. Trimming cost V 5 bases and J 4 bases, with 14 bases left between them.

This clone came up once. The J gene is TRBJ1-5, the V gene TRBV5-4; D gene uncertain. CDR3 length: 13 amino acids. V gave up 8 bases and J gave up 10 bases, with 19 bases separating them. Looked up from germline, CDR1 is SGHNT and CDR2 is YYREEE (reference sequence). For the CDR3, the DNA is TGTGCCAGTGTAACAGCCCTCAAGGGACCCCAGCATTTT. As protein: CASVTALKGPQHF.

V gene TRBV7-9 combines with J gene TRBJ2-5; no definite D call. Trimming left V 7 bases short and J 2 bases short, with 14 bases between. Germline loops: CDR1 SEHNR, CDR2 FQNEAQ (reference sequence). The CDR3 is made up of 14 amino acids. The CDR3 sequence: CASTLPGWQETQYF. In nucleotides, the CDR3 is TGTGCCAGCACCTTGCCGGGTTGGCAAGAGACCCAGTACTTC.

This chain joins TRBV29-1 and TRBJ1-1, with D uncertain. The CDR3 loop spans 15 amino acids. The germline V gene encodes CDR1 SQVTM and CDR2 ANQGSEA. Trimming took off 3 bases at V and 0 bases at J, with 14 bases between the two ends. The CDR3 loop reads CSVDGGWGMNTEAFF. CDR3 sequence (DNA): TGCAGCGTTGACGGAGGGTGGGGTATGAACACTGAAGCTTTCTTT.

Only one count was recorded for this clone. As DNA, the CDR3 is TGTGCCAGCAACAGGGAGGCGGGTGAAGCTTTCTTT. Amino acid sequence: CASNREAGEAFF. The V call is TRBV10-3, the J call TRBJ1-1; D possibly corresponds to TRBD1 (6 bases). The CDR3 covers 12 residues. V was clipped by 10 bases and J by 7 bases, with 16 bases between them. Germline CDR1 and CDR2: ENHRY and SYGVKD.

V gene TRBV2 combines with J gene TRBJ1-1; D uncertain. This CDR3 spans 12 amino acids. The germline V and J ends were trimmed by 8 bases and 1 base, with 8 bases remaining between them. CDR1 and CDR2 (germline): SNHLY, FYNNEI. The CDR3 here is CASHPRNTEAFF. The CDR3 bases are TGTGCCAGCCACCCAAGGAACACTGAAGCTTTCTTT.

This clone showed up just once. The chain uses TRBV6-1 and TRBJ2-6; D gene uncertain. CDR3 length: 16 residues. V lost 1 base and J 4 bases, leaving 11 bases between the germline ends. CDR1 and CDR2 (germline): MNHNS, SASEGT. The CDR3 loop is CASSEGPTPGANVLTF. The CDR3, as DNA: TGTGCCAGCAGTGAAGGTCCTACTCCGGGGGCCAACGTCCTGACTTTC.

The chain has TRBV11-3 and TRBJ2-5, with 8 bases lining up with TRBD2. The germline CDR1 and CDR2 sequences are SGHNT and YENEEA. Germline trimming cut 4 bases from V and 7 bases from J; bases unmatched to any gene: 5. The CDR3 has 13 amino acids. CDR3 bases: TGTGCCAGCAGCTCGGGACTAGAAGGGACCCAGTACTTC. The encoded protein is CASSSGLEGTQYF.

The rearrangement uses TRBV5-1 and TRBJ2-1, with D possibly being TRBD1 or TRBD2 (6 bases each). Per the germline V gene, CDR1 is SGHRS and CDR2 is YFSETQ. CDR3 length equals 14 residues. V was cut by 1 base and J by 7 bases, with 12 bases left in between. This chain's CDR3 is CASSLSRGPNEQFF. CDR3 in DNA: TGCGCCAGCAGCTTGTCTCGGGGGCCAAATGAGCAGTTCTTC.

This clone was seen a handful of times. The rearrangement links TRBV2 to TRBJ1-2, with 10 bases lining up with TRBD1. CDR1 and CDR2 (germline): SNHLY, FYNNEI. Germline trimming cut 2 bases from V and 8 bases from J; bases unmatched to any gene: 8. The CDR3 extends over 15 amino acids. The CDR3 here is CASSERDRGGSGYTF. The CDR3 nucleotides read TGTGCCAGCAGTGAAAGGGACAGGGGAGGGTCGGGCTACACCTTC.

V gene TRBV9 combines with J gene TRBJ2-7, with TRBD2 identical over 7 bases. CDR1 is SGDLS and CDR2 is YYNGEE in the germline V gene. This CDR3 contains 16 residues. With V trimmed by 4 bases and J by 0 bases, 10 bases remained unmatched. The CDR3 DNA reads as TGTGCCAGCAGCCCGGCCGCGGGGGTAAGCTCCTACGAGCAGTACTTC. Amino acids: CASSPAAGVSSYEQYF.

A single count supports this clone. J is TRBJ1-5 and V is TRBV11-2; a weak D match, TRBD1 (5 bases). Between the trimmed V and J ends, which lost 5 bases and 8 bases, there was a span of 13 bases. CDR1 is SGHAT, CDR2 FQNNGV, per germline. CDR3 length: 13 amino acids. Here the CDR3 DNA reads TGTGCCAGCAGCCCCGGGACGGATAAGCCCCAGCATTTT. This encodes CASSPGTDKPQHF. The full variable domain, completed using reference TRBV11-2 and TRBJ1-5, is EAGVAQSPRYKIIEKRQSVAFWCNPISGHATLYWYQQILGQGPKLLIQFQNNGVVDDSQLPKDRFSAERLKGVDSTLKIQPAKLEDSAVYLCASSPGTDKPQHFGDGTRLSIL.

This clone has only one observation. The chain carries TRBV19 and TRBJ1-6, with D perhaps matching TRBD1 (6 bases). V gave up 7 bases and J gave up 6 bases, with 10 bases separating them. The CDR3 consists of 13 residues. Germline CDR1 is LNHDA and CDR2 is SQIVND (reference sequence). DNA of the CDR3: TGTGCCAGTACCCGACAGGCTAATTCACCCCTCCACTTT. Protein sequence: CASTRQANSPLHF.

The V gene is TRBV14, the J gene TRBJ2-5; D gene uncertain. V lost 5 bases, J lost 5 bases, and 9 bases lay in between. The CDR3 contains 12 residues. The germline V gene encodes CDR1 SGHDN and CDR2 FVKESK. This CDR3 is CASSAFGETQYF. DNA for the CDR3: TGTGCCAGCAGCGCCTTTGGGGAGACCCAGTACTTC.

This chain uses TRBV5-1 with TRBJ1-6; no reliable D call. Trimming took off 1 base at V and 9 bases at J, with 11 bases between the two ends. Germline-derived CDR1 and CDR2 are SGHRS and YFSETQ. The CDR3 contains 14 residues. The CDR3 bases are TGCGCCAGCAGCTTGAGGGAATTTAGTTCACCCCTCCACTTT. This gives the protein CASSLREFSSPLHF.

The J gene is TRBJ1-2, the V gene TRBV5-8; a weak D match, TRBD1 (5 bases). Germline CDR1 is SGHTS and CDR2 is YDEGEE. The CDR3 totals 16 residues. Trimming removed 1 base from V and 5 bases from J, with 18 bases in between. The CDR3 sequence is CASSLSSGTPSYGYTF. The CDR3 nucleotides read TGTGCCAGCAGCTTGTCATCAGGGACCCCGTCATATGGCTACACCTTC.

The V and J genes are TRBV27 and TRBJ1-2; D is undetermined. V was shortened by 5 bases and J by 7 bases, with 14 bases between the two germline ends. The CDR3 extends over 13 amino acids. Germline assignment: CDR1 MNHEY and CDR2 SMNVEV (reference sequence). The CDR3 spells CASSNRAKGGYTF. CDR3 nucleotides: TGTGCCAGCAGTAACCGGGCAAAAGGTGGCTACACCTTC.

The rearrangement joins TRBV11-2 to TRBJ2-2, with D perhaps TRBD1 or TRBD2 (5 bases each). V was shortened by 5 bases and J by 0 bases, with 22 bases between the two germline ends. CDR3 length: 19 amino acids. Germline V lookup: CDR1 SGHAT, CDR2 FQNNGV. The CDR3 is CASSLSRDGNFANTGELFF. CDR3 in DNA: TGTGCCAGCAGCCTCTCCCGGGACGGCAACTTCGCGAACACCGGGGAGCTGTTTTTT.

The chain joins TRBV2 to TRBJ1-4, with TRBD1 matching 7 bases. The CDR3 is 15 amino acids. The V segment lost 4 bases and the J segment 3 bases; nucleotides outside the gene matches: 5. The V gene's germline CDR1 is SNHLY and CDR2 FYNNEI. Here the CDR3 reads CASSGPGQPNEKLFF. The CDR3 DNA reads TGTGCCAGCAGTGGTCCGGGACAGCCTAATGAAAAACTGTTTTTT. Combining the CDR3 with reference TRBV2 and TRBJ1-4 gives the whole variable domain EPEVTQTPSHQVTQMGQEVILRCVPISNHLYFYWYRQILGQKVEFLVSFYNNEISEKSEIFDDQFSVERPDGSNFTLKIRSTKLEDSAMYFCASSGPGQPNEKLFFGSGTQLSVL.

This chain connects TRBV7-9 to TRBJ2-1; D is undetermined. Trimming took 4 bases from V and 6 from J, leaving 13 bases between them. The CDR3 is made up of 14 amino acids. Germline V gene sequence: CDR1 SEHNR, CDR2 FQNEAQ (reference sequence). The CDR3 reads CASSSRMGGNEQFF. The CDR3 DNA reads as TGTGCCAGCAGCTCCAGGATGGGTGGCAATGAGCAGTTCTTC.

The genes are TRBV4-1 and TRBJ2-5; no reliable D call. The germline gives CDR1 MGHRA, CDR2 YSYEKL. Between the trimmed V and J ends, which lost 4 bases and 1 base, there was a span of 22 bases. The CDR3 is 18 residues long. CDR3 residues: CASSPINLGLSFQETQYF. The CDR3 nucleotides are TGCGCCAGCAGCCCGATCAACCTAGGTTTATCCTTCCAAGAGACCCAGTACTTC.

V usage is TRBV7-6 and J usage is TRBJ1-1; 7 bases align to TRBD1. The V and J ends lost 5 bases and 5 bases, in that order; junction bases with no gene match: 8. CDR1 and CDR2 from the germline V gene are SGHVS and FNYEAQ. The CDR3 covers 14 residues. The CDR3: CASSPQTGKTEAFF. CDR3 nucleotides: TGTGCCAGCAGCCCTCAGACAGGGAAAACTGAAGCTTTCTTT.

The rearrangement uses TRBV5-1 and TRBJ2-3; 8 positions match TRBD2. V shed 2 bases, J shed 7 bases, and the junction held 6 bases outside the gene matches. The germline CDR1 and CDR2 sequences are SGHRS and YFSETQ. This CDR3 contains 14 residues. CDR3 in DNA: TGCGCCAGCAGCTTTGCCGGGGGGGGTAATACGCAGTATTTT. It yields the protein CASSFAGGGNTQYF. Filled out from reference TRBV5-1 and TRBJ2-3, the complete variable domain reads KAGVTQTPRYLIKTRGQQVTLSCSPISGHRSVSWYQQTPGQGLQFLFEYFSETQRNKGNFPGRFSGRQFSNSRSEMNVSTLELGDSALYLCASSFAGGGNTQYFGPGTRLTVL.

This chain connects TRBV2 to TRBJ1-2; 7 bases match TRBD1. The trim removed 8 bases at V and 0 bases at J, leaving 6 bases unmatched. Germline V gene data show CDR1 as SNHLY and CDR2 as FYNNEI. The CDR3 length is 14 residues. CDR3 in DNA: TGTGCCAGCCAAGGACAGGCTACTAACTATGGCTACACCTTC. It yields the protein CASQGQATNYGYTF.

The chain carries TRBV6-1 and TRBJ2-7; D is perhaps TRBD2 (6 bases). Germline V gene data show CDR1 as MNHNS and CDR2 as SASEGT. This CDR3 spans 14 amino acids. Between the trimmed V and J ends, which lost 3 bases and 3 bases, there was a span of 12 bases. CDR3 protein: CASSEGGLYYEQYV. In DNA, the CDR3 is TGTGCCAGCAGTGAGGGAGGCCTATACTACGAGCAGTACGTC.

The chain has TRBV19 and TRBJ2-2, with 9 bases identical to TRBD2. CDR3 length: 17 amino acids. V shed 0 bases and J 5 bases; nucleotides not matched to a gene: 7. Looked up from germline, CDR1 is LNHDA and CDR2 is SQIVND (reference sequence). The CDR3 nucleotides read TGTGCCAGTAGTATAGATCGCGGGGGGGATACGACCGGGGAGCTGTTTTTT. This encodes CASSIDRGGDTTGELFF.

The V call is TRBV5-1, the J call TRBJ2-3; TRBD2 agrees at 9 bases. The V gene's germline CDR1 is SGHRS and CDR2 YFSETQ. J was trimmed by 8 bases and V by 3 bases; bases with no gene match: 16. The CDR3 is 17 amino acids. In DNA, the CDR3 is TGCGCCAGCAGCTCCAGAAAGGTTAGCGGGGGAAGTGGTACGCAGTATTTT. It specifies CASSSRKVSGGSGTQYF. Full variable domain (outside the CDR3, taken from reference TRBV5-1 and TRBJ2-3): KAGVTQTPRYLIKTRGQQVTLSCSPISGHRSVSWYQQTPGQGLQFLFEYFSETQRNKGNFPGRFSGRQFSNSRSEMNVSTLELGDSALYLCASSSRKVSGGSGTQYFGPGTRLTVL.

The chain's CDR3 is CASSPVTSSYNEQFF. The CDR3, as DNA: TGTGCCAGCAGTCCCGTGACAAGCTCCTACAATGAGCAGTTCTTC. This chain uses TRBV6-4 with TRBJ2-1; D not resolved. CDR3 length equals 15 residues. The germline V gene has CDR1 MRHNA and CDR2 SNTAGT. The germline V and J ends were trimmed by 5 bases and 0 bases, with 11 bases remaining between them.

J is TRBJ2-3 and V is TRBV10-3; no clear D. The CDR3 totals 13 residues. Trimming left V 11 bases short and J 3 bases short, with 15 bases between. From germline, CDR1 is ENHRY and CDR2 SYGVKD. This CDR3 is CAGSEAGTDTQYF. In DNA form, the CDR3 reads TGTGCCGGTTCCGAAGCAGGAACAGATACGCAGTATTTT.